The 6 T cell receptor beta chains reported below all come from one sample, sequenced in a study of PD-1 blockade in classical Hodgkin lymphoma. Time point here: cycle 4 day 1 (C4D1), after around six weeks of nivolumab. Each patient relapsed following autologous stem cell transplantation, and prior brentuximab vedotin exposure differed. Generated by immunoSEQ multiplex PCR, the TCRdb table keeps only in-frame clones and is missing some. The sample includes over 20,000 clones, 75% to 90% seen only once; the top ten take roughly 14%. Sequencing used peripheral blood mononuclear cells (PBMCs), obtained before the fourth cycle of nivolumab. All receptors derive from a human donor with classical Hodgkin lymphoma.

In this sample, this clone turned up once. The genes are TRBV7-8 and TRBJ1-1, with D hard to call. With 0 bases removed from V and 0 bases from J, the gap between germline ends came to 8 bases. CDR1 and CDR2 from the germline V gene are SGHVS and FQNEAQ. The CDR3 is made up of 15 amino acids. The CDR3: CASSLASTVNTEAFF. CDR3 nucleotide sequence: TGTGCCAGCAGCTTAGCGTCGACGGTGAACACTGAAGCTTTCTTT.

The chain links TRBV27 to TRBJ2-2; D perhaps matches TRBD1 (6 bases). V lost 2 bases and J 6 bases, leaving 10 bases between the germline ends. The CDR3 runs to 14 residues. Germline CDR1 reads MNHEY; CDR2 reads SMNVEV (reference sequence). CDR3 coding DNA: TGTGCCAGCAGTTTAAACAGGGTGTCCGGGGAGCTGTTTTTT. Encoded protein: CASSLNRVSGELFF.

V usage is TRBV30 and J usage is TRBJ2-1, with 8 bases identical to TRBD2. CDR3 length: 15 amino acids. The junction had 9 bases not matched to a gene; V was cut back by 4 bases and J by 4 bases. Germline V CDR1 and CDR2: GTSNPN, SVGIG (reference sequence). The CDR3 region has the DNA TGTGCCTGGAACCCTCTAGCGGGCGAGTACAATGAGCAGTTCTTC. This encodes CAWNPLAGEYNEQFF.

This sequence joins TRBV9 and TRBJ1-1; D gene ambiguous. CDR1 and CDR2 from the germline V gene are SGDLS and YYNGEE. The CDR3 runs to 14 residues. Between the trimmed V and J ends, which lost 2 bases and 0 bases, there was a span of 8 bases. CDR3 nucleotides: TGTGCCAGCAGCGTTCGACACGTGAACACTGAAGCTTTCTTT. It specifies CASSVRHVNTEAFF.

The chain is built from TRBV7-8 and TRBJ2-7; 9 nucleotides align to TRBD1. The germline V gene has CDR1 SGHVS and CDR2 FQNEAQ. V was clipped by 3 bases and J by 6 bases; unmatched bases: 9. The CDR3 runs 15 residues. The CDR3 region is CASSFSGTGSTEQYF. As DNA, the CDR3 is TGTGCCAGCAGCTTTTCCGGGACAGGGAGTACCGAGCAGTACTTC.

The gene calls are TRBV30 and TRBJ1-5; D unresolved. V gave up 7 bases and J gave up 5 bases, with 9 bases separating them. CDR3 length equals 11 residues. The germline CDR1 and CDR2 sequences are GTSNPN and SVGIG (reference sequence). CDR3: CASGRDQPQHF. The CDR3 DNA sequence: TGTGCCTCGGGGAGGGATCAGCCCCAGCATTTT.